Below, 28 T cell receptor beta chains from the same sample are listed, as sequenced in a study of pediatric ulcerative colitis. The rectum was sampled with one to two pinch biopsies at colonoscopy. Some clones are missing from TCRdb's copy, which holds only in-frame ones; the method was immunoSEQ multiplex PCR. This sample carries approximately 40,000 clones, more than 70% of them seen once, and the ten largest clones take around 0.74%. The sample taken for sequencing was gut tissue. All receptors derive from a boy younger than 18 with moderate ulcerative colitis.

The V gene is TRBV5-6, the J gene TRBJ2-5; D not resolved. The CDR3 is made up of 14 amino acids. V dropped 0 bases and J dropped 5 bases, with 11 bases sitting between them. Germline CDR1 SGHDT, CDR2 YYEEEE. The CDR3 region is CASSLGTVKETQYF. DNA for the CDR3: TGTGCCAGCAGCTTGGGGACGGTCAAGGAGACCCAGTACTTC.

This clone was seen only a few times. V and J are TRBV19 and TRBJ1-2; weak D call: TRBD1 (6 bases). This CDR3 contains 12 residues. Between the trimmed V and J ends, which lost 9 bases and 5 bases, there was a span of 13 bases. CDR1 and CDR2 (germline): LNHDA, SQIVND (reference sequence). CDR3 coding DNA: TGTGCCAGCACTAACCAGGGGTATGGCTACACCTTC. It translates to CASTNQGYGYTF.

The V call is TRBV7-2, the J call TRBJ1-5; 11 bases fit TRBD1. V lost 4 bases, J lost 6 bases, and 14 bases stayed unmatched. Germline V gene sequence: CDR1 SGHTA, CDR2 FQGNSA. The CDR3 consists of 18 residues. CDR3 sequence: CASSSIPPGQGGGQPQHF. Written as DNA, the CDR3 is TGTGCCAGCAGCTCCATTCCCCCGGGACAGGGGGGCGGTCAGCCCCAGCATTTT.

The rearrangement joins TRBV19 to TRBJ2-3, with TRBD2 matching over 11 bases. The germline CDR1 and CDR2 sequences are LNHDA and SQIVND (reference sequence). The V segment lost 6 bases and the J segment 4 bases; nucleotides outside the gene matches: 6. This CDR3 region has 15 residues. The CDR3 loop reads CASRGLAESADTQYF. In DNA form, the CDR3 reads TGTGCCAGTAGGGGACTAGCGGAGTCGGCAGATACGCAGTATTTT.

The chain employs TRBV11-2 and TRBJ1-5; D is possibly TRBD1 (6 bases). The ends were cut back, 10 bases at V and 5 bases at J, with 18 bases in the middle. CDR3 length: 14 amino acids. Per the germline V gene, CDR1 is SGHAT and CDR2 is FQNNGV. The CDR3 loop is CATKGGPLHQPQHF. The CDR3 DNA reads TGTGCCACCAAAGGGGGGCCACTTCATCAGCCCCAGCATTTT.

The rearrangement links TRBV2 to TRBJ2-3; 8 nucleotides match TRBD2. Trimming removed 5 bases from V and 2 bases from J; junction bases left unmatched: 6. From germline, CDR1 is SNHLY and CDR2 FYNNEI. The CDR3 has 15 residues. CDR3 coding DNA: TGTGCCAGCAGTTCAAGCGGGGGTGCCACAGATACGCAGTATTTT. Protein product: CASSSSGGATDTQYF.

This sequence joins TRBV21-1 and TRBJ2-7; the table names TRBD2, a call not compared with the DNA. TRBV21-1 is an annotated pseudogene. The CDR3 runs to 16 residues. The CDR3 here is CASSNTSGESSYEQYF. DNA of the CDR3: TGTGCCAGCAGCAACACTAGCGGGGAAAGCTCCTACGAGCAGTACTTC.

The chain combines TRBV4-1 with TRBJ2-3, with D possibly being TRBD2 (6 bases). V was trimmed by 1 base and J by 0 bases, leaving 11 bases between them. The CDR3 spans 16 residues. Germline V gives CDR1 MGHRA, CDR2 YSYEKL. CDR3 in amino acids: CASSQGASASTDTQYF. CDR3 nucleotide sequence: TGCGCCAGCAGCCAAGGGGCTAGCGCTAGCACAGATACGCAGTATTTT.

The chain has TRBV5-4 and TRBJ2-1, with 8 bases fitting TRBD2. V shed 4 bases and J 0 bases; nucleotides not matched to a gene: 0. The germline CDR1 and CDR2 sequences are SGHNT and YYREEE (reference sequence). The CDR3 is made up of 14 amino acids. The CDR3 DNA reads TGTGCCAGCAGCGGGACTAGCTCCTACAATGAGCAGTTCTTC. Protein sequence: CASSGTSSYNEQFF.

This clone was counted a few times. The chain recombines TRBV4-1 with TRBJ2-5; 8 positions match TRBD2. CDR1 is MGHRA, CDR2 YSYEKL, per germline. The junction had 16 bases not matched to a gene; V was cut back by 0 bases and J by 7 bases. CDR3 length equals 18 residues. CDR3 nucleotides: TGCGCCAGCAGCCAAGATAGAAATCCGGGAGGGACCGGGGGGACCCAGTACTTC. Its protein product is CASSQDRNPGGTGGTQYF.

This chain joins TRBV5-5 and TRBJ2-1, with 7 positions matching TRBD2. V lost 4 bases and J lost 2; bases outside the gene matches: 21. This CDR3 region has 20 residues. Germline-derived CDR1 and CDR2 are SGHKS and YYEKEE (reference sequence). In nucleotides, the CDR3 is TGTGCCAGCAGCCCCACGCCGCTAGGAGGAAGACTAGCCCCCTACAATGAGCAGTTCTTC. It is translated as CASSPTPLGGRLAPYNEQFF. The full variable domain, completed using reference TRBV5-5 and TRBJ2-1, is DAGVTQSPTHLIKTRGQQVTLRCSPISGHKSVSWYQQVLGQGPQFIFQYYEKEERGRGNFPDRFSARQFPNYSSELNVNALLLGDSALYLCASSPTPLGGRLAPYNEQFFGPGTRLTVL.

The chain recombines TRBV28 with TRBJ2-7; 7 bases match TRBD1. Germline V gene sequence: CDR1 MDHEN, CDR2 SYDVKM. V dropped 6 bases and J dropped 4; count of bases not matched to a gene: 12. This CDR3 spans 15 amino acids. The CDR3 region has the DNA TGTGCCAGCAGCCGCCCGGACAGGACGATATACGAGCAGTACTTC. Translated, it gives CASSRPDRTIYEQYF.

In its sample, this clone was seen a few times. The V call is TRBV5-6, the J call TRBJ2-7; unclear D gene. V lost 7 bases, J lost 3 bases, and 14 bases lay in between. CDR3 length equals 13 residues. Germline V gene data show CDR1 as SGHDT and CDR2 as YYEEEE. The CDR3 coding sequence is TGTGCCAGCCGAGGACGTTCCTTCTACGAGCAGTACTTC. It encodes CASRGRSFYEQYF.

This clone was recorded a few times. This rearrangement joins TRBV4-2 to TRBJ2-1; TRBD2 matches 9 bases. This CDR3 spans 17 amino acids. V dropped 0 bases and J dropped 9; count of bases not matched to a gene: 12. Germline CDR1 is LGHNA and CDR2 is YNFKEQ. CDR3 nucleotide sequence: TGTGCCAGCAGCCAAGATCTCACCGGGACTAGCCTGGCTGAGCAGTTCTTC. Translating it yields CASSQDLTGTSLAEQFF.

This clone turned up a few times. The chain is built from TRBV28 and TRBJ2-7; 7 bases align to TRBD2. The CDR3 has 16 amino acids. Germline CDR1 reads MDHEN; CDR2 reads SYDVKM. V gave up 5 bases and J gave up 0 bases; unmatched junction bases: 10. The CDR3 DNA follows: TGTGCCAGCAGTCCTGGGGGGGGTTCCTACTCCTACGAGCAGTACTTC. Its translation: CASSPGGGSYSYEQYF.

This chain links TRBV18 with TRBJ2-6; D is uncertain. CDR1 and CDR2 (germline): KGHSH, LQKENI. The CDR3 totals 14 residues. V dropped 5 bases and J dropped 0 bases, with 5 bases sitting between them. Here the CDR3 reads CASSGDSGANVLTF. The CDR3 bases are TGTGCCAGCTCAGGGGACTCTGGGGCCAACGTCCTGACTTTC.

V usage is TRBV7-2 and J usage is TRBJ1-2; D is ambiguous. Looked up from germline, CDR1 is SGHTA and CDR2 is FQGNSA. The V end lost 1 base, the J end lost 7 bases, and 10 bases lay between the germline ends. This CDR3 contains 13 residues. Written as DNA, the CDR3 is TGTGCCAGCAGCTTAGTCTCCACTGGTGGCTACACCTTC. Translated: CASSLVSTGGYTF.

V usage is TRBV6-5 and J usage is TRBJ1-2, with TRBD1 identical over 7 bases. CDR3 length: 14 amino acids. Unmatched junction bases numbered 6, after V lost 5 bases and J lost 3 bases. Germline CDR1 MNHEY, CDR2 SVGAGI. CDR3 in amino acids: CASSPRQGHYGYTF. The CDR3 DNA follows: TGTGCCAGCAGTCCCCGACAGGGACACTATGGCTACACCTTC.

The chain is built from TRBV2 and TRBJ1-5, with 9 bases identical to TRBD1. Germline V gene sequence: CDR1 SNHLY, CDR2 FYNNEI. The J segment lost 5 bases and the V segment lost 4 bases, leaving 6 bases of the junction unmatched. The CDR3 runs 15 residues. CDR3 residues: CASSGTGGLDQPQHF. In DNA form, the CDR3 reads TGTGCCAGCAGTGGAACAGGGGGCTTAGATCAGCCCCAGCATTTT.

The chain joins TRBV5-5 to TRBJ1-1; a possible D gene is TRBD1 (5 bases). The CDR3 runs 13 residues. CDR1 is SGHKS, CDR2 YYEKEE, per germline (reference sequence). Trimming shortened V by 3 bases and J by 10 bases, and 16 bases separated the two germline ends. CDR3 residues: CASSSPRDRGAFF. In DNA, the CDR3 is TGTGCCAGCAGCTCCCCTCGTGACAGAGGAGCTTTCTTT.

The chain uses TRBV5-1 and TRBJ1-2; unclear D gene. The CDR3 contains 14 residues. V lost 0 bases and J lost 8, with 14 bases in between. Germline CDR1 reads SGHRS; CDR2 reads YFSETQ. CDR3 sequence: CASSLGIQLVGYTF. The CDR3 DNA reads as TGCGCCAGCAGCTTGGGCATCCAACTAGTCGGCTACACCTTC.

The chain employs TRBV5-1 and TRBJ2-1; D is ambiguous. The CDR3 length is 11 residues. Germline loops: CDR1 SGHRS, CDR2 YFSETQ. V gave up 6 bases and J gave up 9 bases, with 10 bases separating them. In DNA, the CDR3 is TGCGCCAGCAAAGGCCCTGGTGAGCAGTTCTTC. This translates into CASKGPGEQFF.

The chain is built from TRBV6-5 and TRBJ1-5, with 7 positions matching TRBD1. The germline V gene encodes CDR1 MNHEY and CDR2 SVGAGI. The V and J ends lost 6 bases and 3 bases, in that order; junction bases with no gene match: 8. The CDR3 spans 15 residues. CDR3 sequence reads: CASSRDRAVNQPQHF. CDR3 in DNA: TGTGCCAGCAGCCGCGACAGGGCGGTCAATCAGCCCCAGCATTTT.

There are a few counts of this clone. V gene TRBV6-6 combines with J gene TRBJ2-2, with 7 bases fitting TRBD2. V dropped 2 bases and J dropped 6; count of bases not matched to a gene: 6. This CDR3 has 15 residues. The germline V gene has CDR1 MNHNY and CDR2 SVGAGI (reference sequence). The CDR3 bases are TGTGCCAGCAGTTACACGGGAGGTCTGGCCGGGGAGCTGTTTTTT. Translating gives CASSYTGGLAGELFF.

The table lists this clone with a few counts. The chain uses TRBV7-8 and TRBJ1-4; the match to TRBD1 covers 9 bases. This CDR3 spans 16 amino acids. V was pared by 5 bases and J by 5 bases, with 9 bases of the junction left unmatched. Germline CDR1 reads SGHVS; CDR2 reads FQNEAQ. The CDR3 reads CASSPGTGILNEKLFF. The CDR3 DNA sequence: TGTGCCAGCAGCCCCGGGACAGGGATCTTAAATGAAAAACTGTTTTTT.

The chain couples TRBV6-1 to TRBJ2-7; D may be TRBD1 (7 bases). CDR1 is MNHNS and CDR2 is SASEGT in the germline V gene. The CDR3 spans 14 residues. Deletions cut 10 bases from V and 0 bases from J, with 16 bases between. The CDR3 is CAINNRGLSYEQYF. CDR3 in DNA: TGTGCCATAAATAACAGGGGACTCTCCTACGAGCAGTACTTC.

The chain joins TRBV10-3 to TRBJ1-2; D remains ambiguous. Germline CDR1 and CDR2: ENHRY and SYGVKD. The CDR3 loop spans 15 amino acids. Trimming took off 3 bases at V and 8 bases at J, with 19 bases between the two ends. The CDR3 region has the DNA TGTGCCATCAGTGACTCCGTTATGGTACAGATGGGCTACACCTTC. Translation: CAISDSVMVQMGYTF.

The gene calls are TRBV28 and TRBJ2-1, with a weak D call TRBD2 (5 bases). Trimming stripped 7 bases from V and 1 base from J, with 11 bases between. Per germline, CDR1 MDHEN and CDR2 SYDVKM. The CDR3 runs to 14 residues. CDR3 sequence: CASTRGASYNEQFF. The CDR3 DNA sequence: TGTGCCAGCACCCGGGGTGCTTCCTACAATGAGCAGTTCTTC.